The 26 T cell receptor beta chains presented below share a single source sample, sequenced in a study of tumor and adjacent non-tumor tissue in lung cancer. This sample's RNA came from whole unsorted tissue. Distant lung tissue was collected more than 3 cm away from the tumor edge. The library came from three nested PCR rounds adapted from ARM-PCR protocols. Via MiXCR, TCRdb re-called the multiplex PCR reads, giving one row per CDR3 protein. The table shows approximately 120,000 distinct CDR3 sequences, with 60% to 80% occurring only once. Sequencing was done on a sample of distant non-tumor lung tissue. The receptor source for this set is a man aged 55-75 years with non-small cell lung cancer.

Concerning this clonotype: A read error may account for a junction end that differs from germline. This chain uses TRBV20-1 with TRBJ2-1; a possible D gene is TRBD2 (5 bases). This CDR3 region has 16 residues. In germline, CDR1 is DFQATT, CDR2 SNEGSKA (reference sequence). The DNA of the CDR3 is TGCAATGCTAGCTTCCCCGGCGCTAGGTCCCTCAATGAGCAGTCCTTC. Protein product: CNASFPGARSLNEQSF.

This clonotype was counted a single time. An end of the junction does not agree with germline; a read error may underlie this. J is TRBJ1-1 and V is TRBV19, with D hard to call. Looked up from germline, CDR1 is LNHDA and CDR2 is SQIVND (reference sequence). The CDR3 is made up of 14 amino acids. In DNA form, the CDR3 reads TGTGCCAGTAATATAGGCCAGGTGAACACTGAAGCTTTCTTT. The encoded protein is CASNIGQVNTEAFF.

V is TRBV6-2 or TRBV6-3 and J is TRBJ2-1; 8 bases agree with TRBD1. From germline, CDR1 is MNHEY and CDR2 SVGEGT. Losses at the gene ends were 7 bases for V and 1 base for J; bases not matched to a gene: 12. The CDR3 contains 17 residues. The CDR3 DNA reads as TGTGCCAGCACTTGCCGGACAGGGAAAATTTCCTACAATGAGCAGTTCTTC. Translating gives CASTCRTGKISYNEQFF.

This CDR3 is CASSFGTGLNQPQHF. CDR3 DNA: TGTGCCAGCAGCTTCGGGACAGGATTGAATCAGCCCCAGCATTTT. The V gene is TRBV5-6, the J gene TRBJ1-5; 8 positions match TRBD1. Germline lookup yields CDR1 SGHDT and CDR2 YYEEEE. There are 15 residues in the CDR3. V shed 2 bases and J 4 bases; nucleotides not matched to a gene: 5.

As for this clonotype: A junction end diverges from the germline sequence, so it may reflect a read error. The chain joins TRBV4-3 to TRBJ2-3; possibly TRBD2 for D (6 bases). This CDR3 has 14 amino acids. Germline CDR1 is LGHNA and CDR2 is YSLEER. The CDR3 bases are TGCGCTAGCAGCCGTGGGGGAGGAACAGGTACGCAGTATTTT. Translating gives CASSRGGGTGTQYF.

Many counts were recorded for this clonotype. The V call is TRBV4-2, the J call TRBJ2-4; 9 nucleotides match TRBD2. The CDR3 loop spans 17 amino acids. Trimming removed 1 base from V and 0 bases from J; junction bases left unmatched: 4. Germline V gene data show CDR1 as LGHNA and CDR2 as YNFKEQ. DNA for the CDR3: TGTGCCAGCAGCCAAGTGTCTAGCGGGATAGCCAAAAACATTCAGTACTTC. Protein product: CASSQVSSGIAKNIQYF.

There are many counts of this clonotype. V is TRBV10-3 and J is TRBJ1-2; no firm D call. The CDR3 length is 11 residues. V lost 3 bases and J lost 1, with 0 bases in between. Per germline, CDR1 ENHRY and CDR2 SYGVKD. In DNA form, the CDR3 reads TGTGCCATCAGTGATAACTATGGCTACACCTTC. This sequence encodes CAISDNYGYTF.

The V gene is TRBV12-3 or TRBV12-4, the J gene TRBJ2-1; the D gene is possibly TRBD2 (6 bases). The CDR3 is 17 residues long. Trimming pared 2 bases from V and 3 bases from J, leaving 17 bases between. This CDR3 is CASSLPPEGGGYNEQFF. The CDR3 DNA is TGTGCCAGCAGTTTACCCCCAGAGGGAGGTGGCTACAATGAGCAGTTCTTC.

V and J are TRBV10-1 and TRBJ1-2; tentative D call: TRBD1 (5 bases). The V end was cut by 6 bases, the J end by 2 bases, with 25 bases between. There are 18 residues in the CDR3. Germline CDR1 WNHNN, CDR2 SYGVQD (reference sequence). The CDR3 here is CASSETGDLGHWNYGYTF. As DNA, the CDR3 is TGCGCCAGCAGCGAGACCGGCGACTTAGGACACTGGAACTATGGCTACACCTTC.

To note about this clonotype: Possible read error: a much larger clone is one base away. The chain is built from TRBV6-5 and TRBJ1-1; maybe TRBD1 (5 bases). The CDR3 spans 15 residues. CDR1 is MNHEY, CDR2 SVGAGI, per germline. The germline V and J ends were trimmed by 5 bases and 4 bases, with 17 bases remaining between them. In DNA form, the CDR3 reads TGTGCCAGCAGTCGGGCACAGGAGACGGCCACTGAAGCTTTCTTT. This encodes CASSRAQETATEAFF.

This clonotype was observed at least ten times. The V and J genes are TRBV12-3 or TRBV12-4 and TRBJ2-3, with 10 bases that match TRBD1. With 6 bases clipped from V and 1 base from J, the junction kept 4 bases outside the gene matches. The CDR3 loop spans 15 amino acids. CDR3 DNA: TGTGCCAGCAGCCTGGACAGGGGGTGCACAGATACGCAGTATTTT. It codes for CASSLDRGCTDTQYF.

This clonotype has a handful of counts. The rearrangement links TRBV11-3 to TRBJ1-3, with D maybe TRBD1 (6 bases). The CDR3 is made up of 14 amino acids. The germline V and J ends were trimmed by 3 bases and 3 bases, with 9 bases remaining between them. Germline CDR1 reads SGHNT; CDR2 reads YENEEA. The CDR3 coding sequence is TGTGCCAGCAGCTTCGGACAGAATGGAAACACCATATATTTT. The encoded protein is CASSFGQNGNTIYF. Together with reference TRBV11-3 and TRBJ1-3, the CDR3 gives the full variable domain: EAGVVQSPRYKIIEKKQPVAFWCNPISGHNTLYWYLQNLGQGPELLIRYENEEAVDDSQLPKDRFSAERLKGVDSTLKIQPAELGDSAVYLCASSFGQNGNTIYFGEGSWLTVV.

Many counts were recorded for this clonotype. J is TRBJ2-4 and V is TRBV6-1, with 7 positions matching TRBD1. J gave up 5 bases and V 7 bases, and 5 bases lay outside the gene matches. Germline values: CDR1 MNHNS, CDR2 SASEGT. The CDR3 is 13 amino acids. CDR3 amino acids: CASTERGQNIQYF. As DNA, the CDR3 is TGTGCCAGCACCGAAAGGGGGCAAAACATTCAGTACTTC.

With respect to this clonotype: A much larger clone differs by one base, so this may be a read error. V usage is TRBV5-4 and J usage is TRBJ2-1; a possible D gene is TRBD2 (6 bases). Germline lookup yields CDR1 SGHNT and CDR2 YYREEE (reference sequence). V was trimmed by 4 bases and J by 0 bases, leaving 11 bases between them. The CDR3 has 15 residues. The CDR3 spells CASSPVGGSYNEQFF. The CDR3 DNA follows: TGTGCCAGCAGCCCCGTCGGGGGCTCCTACAATGAGCAGTTCTTC.

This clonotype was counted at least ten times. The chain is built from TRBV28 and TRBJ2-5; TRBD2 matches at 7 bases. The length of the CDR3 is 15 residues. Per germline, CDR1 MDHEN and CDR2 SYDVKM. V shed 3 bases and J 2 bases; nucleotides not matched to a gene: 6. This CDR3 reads CASSLSGGGQETQYF. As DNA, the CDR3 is TGTGCCAGCAGTTTGTCTGGGGGAGGGCAAGAGACCCAGTACTTC.

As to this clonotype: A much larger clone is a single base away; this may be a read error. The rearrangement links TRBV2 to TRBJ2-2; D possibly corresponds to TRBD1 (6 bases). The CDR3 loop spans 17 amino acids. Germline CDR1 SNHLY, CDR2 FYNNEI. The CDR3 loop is CTSASPLDSSNTGELFF. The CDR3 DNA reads TGTACCAGCGCCTCTCCCTTGGACAGTTCGAACACCGGGGAGCTGTTTTTT.

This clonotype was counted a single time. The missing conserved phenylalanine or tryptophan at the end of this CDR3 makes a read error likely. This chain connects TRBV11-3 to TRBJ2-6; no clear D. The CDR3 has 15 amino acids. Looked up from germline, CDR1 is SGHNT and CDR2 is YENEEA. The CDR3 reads CARSQQGSGANVLTI. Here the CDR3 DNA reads TGTGCCCGCAGCCAACAAGGTTCTGGGGCCAACGTCCTGACTATC.

The CDR3, as DNA: TGCGCCAGCAGTGGGCCCAACCTCCTGGGTCCTGGGGCCAACGTCCTGACTTTC. Translated: CASSGPNLLGPGANVLTF. The gene calls are TRBV10-1 and TRBJ2-6; D gene uncertain. V shed 4 bases and J shed 2 bases, with 18 bases lying between them. This CDR3 is 18 amino acids long. From germline, CDR1 is WNHNN and CDR2 SYGVQD (reference sequence).

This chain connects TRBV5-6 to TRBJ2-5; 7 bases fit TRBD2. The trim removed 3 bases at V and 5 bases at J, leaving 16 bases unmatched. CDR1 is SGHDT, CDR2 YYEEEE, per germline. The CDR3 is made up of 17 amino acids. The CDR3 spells CASSYAPNGVGGETQYF. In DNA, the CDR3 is TGTGCCAGCAGCTATGCCCCTAATGGAGTGGGAGGGGAGACCCAGTACTTC.

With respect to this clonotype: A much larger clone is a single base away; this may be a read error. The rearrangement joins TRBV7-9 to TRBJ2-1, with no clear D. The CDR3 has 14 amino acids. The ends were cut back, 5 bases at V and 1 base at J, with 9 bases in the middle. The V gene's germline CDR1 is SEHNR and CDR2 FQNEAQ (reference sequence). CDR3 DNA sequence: TGTGCCAGCAGCCCCGCCCAGTCCTACAATGAGCAGTTCTTC. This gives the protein CASSPAQSYNEQFF.

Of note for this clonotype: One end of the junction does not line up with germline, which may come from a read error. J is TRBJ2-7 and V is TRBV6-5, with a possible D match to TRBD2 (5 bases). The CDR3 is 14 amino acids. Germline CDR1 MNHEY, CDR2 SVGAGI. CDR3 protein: CVSSYTRENYEQYF. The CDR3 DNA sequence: TGTGTCAGCAGTTACACTAGGGAAAACTACGAGCAGTACTTC.

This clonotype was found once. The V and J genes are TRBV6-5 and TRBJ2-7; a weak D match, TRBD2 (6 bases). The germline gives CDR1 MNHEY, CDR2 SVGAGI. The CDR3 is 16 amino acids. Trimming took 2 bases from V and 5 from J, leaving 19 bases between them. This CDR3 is CASSYRGTGRRNEQYF. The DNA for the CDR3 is TGTGCCAGCAGTTACCGGGGGACCGGGAGAAGGAACGAGCAGTACTTC.

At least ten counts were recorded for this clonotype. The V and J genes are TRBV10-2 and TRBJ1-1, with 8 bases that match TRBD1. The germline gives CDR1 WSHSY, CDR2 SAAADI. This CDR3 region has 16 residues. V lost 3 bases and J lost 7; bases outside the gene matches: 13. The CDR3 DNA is TGCGCCAGCAGTGATGATTATGGACAGGGATTAAGTGAAGCTTTCTTT. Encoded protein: CASSDDYGQGLSEAFF.

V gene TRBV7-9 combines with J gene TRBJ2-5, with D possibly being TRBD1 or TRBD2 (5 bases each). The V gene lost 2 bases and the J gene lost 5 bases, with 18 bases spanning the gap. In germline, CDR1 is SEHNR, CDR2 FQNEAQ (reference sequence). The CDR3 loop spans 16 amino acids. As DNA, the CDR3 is TGTGCCAGCAGCTTAATAGGGTCCAGAGAGGGGGAGACCCAGTACTTC. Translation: CASSLIGSREGETQYF.

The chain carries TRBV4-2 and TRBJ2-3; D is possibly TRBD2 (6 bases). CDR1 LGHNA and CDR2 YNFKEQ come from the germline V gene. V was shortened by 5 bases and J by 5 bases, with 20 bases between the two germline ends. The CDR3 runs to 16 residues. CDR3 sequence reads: CASSVRLSGEQDTQYF. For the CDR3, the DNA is TGTGCCAGCAGCGTCAGACTATCGGGGGAACAAGATACGCAGTATTTT.

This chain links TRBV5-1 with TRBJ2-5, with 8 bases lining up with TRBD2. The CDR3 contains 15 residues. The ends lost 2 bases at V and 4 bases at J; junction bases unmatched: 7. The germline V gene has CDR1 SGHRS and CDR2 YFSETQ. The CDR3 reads CASSLKTGGPETQYF. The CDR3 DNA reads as TGCGCCAGCAGCTTAAAAACGGGAGGGCCAGAGACCCAGTACTTC.